The 3 T cell receptor beta chains in this list originate from one sample, sequenced in a study of blood T cell repertoires in COVID-19. The data were produced by immunoSEQ multiplex PCR, yet TCRdb's version contains in-frame clones alone and is incomplete. The sample carries roughly 300,000 clones, approximately 90% recorded once. Input material: PBMCs or T cells enriched from blood (not recorded which). Receptors originate from a woman aged 40-49 years with acute COVID-19.

The V call is TRBV9, the J call TRBJ2-1; D unresolved. The CDR3 runs 15 residues. V was trimmed by 2 bases and J by 3 bases, leaving 12 bases between them. Germline V CDR1 and CDR2: SGDLS, YYNGEE. The CDR3 loop reads CASSVDGGFYNEQFF. CDR3 nucleotide sequence: TGTGCCAGCAGCGTTGATGGCGGATTCTACAATGAGCAGTTCTTC. Based on the CDR3 plus reference TRBV9 and TRBJ2-1, the full variable domain is DSGVTQTPKHLITATGQRVTLRCSPRSGDLSVYWYQQSLDQGLQFLIQYYNGEERAKGNILERFSAQQFPDLHSELNLSSLELGDSALYFCASSVDGGFYNEQFFGPGTRLTVL.

V is TRBV7-8 and J is TRBJ2-7; D not resolved. V lost 4 bases and J 2 bases, leaving 18 bases between the germline ends. The CDR3 runs 16 residues. The germline gives CDR1 SGHVS, CDR2 FQNEAQ. The CDR3 nucleotides read TGTGCCAGCAGCTCCCGGCTCGGTGGAAGCGCCTACGAGCAGTACTTC. This codes for CASSSRLGGSAYEQYF. Looking up the rest from reference TRBV7-8 and TRBJ2-7 gives the full variable domain: GAGVSQSPRYKVAKRGQDVALRCDPISGHVSLFWYQQALGQGPEFLTYFQNEAQLDKSGLPSDRFFAERPEGSVSTLKIQRTQQEDSAVYLCASSSRLGGSAYEQYFGPGTRLTVT.

This chain uses TRBV7-9 with TRBJ1-4; no clear D gene. V lost 5 bases to trimming and J lost 0 bases, with 7 bases between them. Germline V gene data show CDR1 as SEHNR and CDR2 as FQNEAQ (reference sequence). CDR3 size: 14 residues. The CDR3 sequence is CASSQAATNEKLFF. The CDR3 nucleotides read TGTGCCAGCAGCCAAGCTGCAACTAATGAAAAACTGTTTTTT.